These T cell receptor beta chains were read from a single sample in a study of regulatory T cells in long-lasting Graves disease. TCRdb re-called the multiplex PCR reads through MiXCR, storing one row per CDR3 protein. The table has 350,000 to 500,000 distinct CDR3 sequences, 21% seen once. The material was peripheral blood mononuclear cells (PBMCs), obtained when the disease was refractory, from a patient treated with antithyroid drugs. The origin of the receptors is a female donor with Graves disease. Each CDR3 is given with its conserved first and last residue. The order of the fields is J gene, D gene, V gene, clone size, CDR3 protein, CDR3 DNA. D genes are given only for firm matches. A row's size may be missing; if present it is once, few, many or a size class.

>TRBJ2-2|-|TRBV10-1|many
CASSAGLLNTGELFF
TGCGCCAGCAGTGCCGGACTTCTTAACACCGGGGAGCTGTTTTTT
>TRBJ1-1|-|TRBV6-4|-
CASSEAPYTEAFF
TGTGCCAGCAGTGAGGCGCCGTACACTGAAGCTTTCTTT
>TRBJ2-4|-|TRBV2|many
CASRAWGAGALAKNIQYF
TGTGCCAGCAGAGCCTGGGGGGCAGGGGCCCTAGCCAAAAACATTCAGTACTTC
>TRBJ2-7|TRBD2|TRBV11-2|many
CASSDGLAGMYEQYF
TGTGCCAGCAGCGACGGACTAGCGGGAATGTACGAGCAGTACTTC
>TRBJ2-7|TRBD1|TRBV15|-
CASNLPPGTELYEQYF
TGTGCCAGCAACCTCCCCCCAGGGACAGAGCTGTACGAGCAGTACTTC
>TRBJ2-7|-|TRBV10-3|-
CAISAGGGYEQYF
TGTGCCATCAGTGCAGGCGGAGGCTACGAGCAGTACTTC
>TRBJ1-1|-|TRBV12-3/TRBV12-4|-
CATSLYRDVVEAFF
TGTGCCACCAGTTTATACAGGGATGTAGTTGAAGCTTTCTTT
>TRBJ2-7|-|TRBV3-1|many
CATGRGNEQYF
TGTGCCACCGGCCGGGGGAACGAGCAGTACTTC
>TRBJ2-4|-|TRBV6-2/TRBV6-3|-
CASSSLLLERGGYENIQYF
TGTGCCAGCAGTTCCCTTCTTCTCGAGAGAGGGGGGTATGAAAACATTCAGTACTTC
>TRBJ2-6|-|TRBV28|many
CASNPEGAGANVLTF
TGTGCCAGCAACCCCGAAGGGGCTGGGGCCAACGTCCTGACTTTC
>TRBJ1-1|-|TRBV29-1|-
CSVVVRTSEAFF
TGCAGCGTTGTGGTCAGAACCTCTGAAGCTTTCTTT
>TRBJ1-1|-|TRBV20-1|many
CSATRSLGNAEAFF
TGCAGTGCTACCAGGTCCCTAGGGAATGCTGAAGCTTTCTTT
>TRBJ2-7|TRBD2|TRBV12-3/TRBV12-4|once
CASSLISGSEQYF
TGTGCCAGCAGTTTGATTAGCGGGAGCGAGCAGTACTTC
>TRBJ1-1|TRBD1|TRBV7-9|-
CASSPGTGGWRDTEAFF
TGTGCCAGCAGCCCTGGGACAGGGGGCTGGAGGGACACTGAAGCTTTCTTT
>TRBJ1-1|TRBD1|TRBV5-1|-
CASSFDEPGQLNTEAFF
TGCGCCAGCAGCTTCGACGAACCGGGACAGCTGAACACTGAAGCTTTCTTT
>TRBJ1-5|TRBD1|TRBV20-1|many
CSARTGNGNQPQHF
TGCAGTGCTAGGACAGGGAATGGCAATCAGCCCCAGCATTTT
>TRBJ1-5|-|TRBV28|few
CASSQGGHQPQHF
TGTGCCAGCAGTCAGGGAGGGCATCAGCCCCAGCATTTT
>TRBJ2-7|-|TRBV28|many
CASSLQASHSYEQYF
TGTGCCAGCAGTTTACAGGCCAGCCACTCCTACGAGCAGTACTTC
>TRBJ1-6|-|TRBV15|-
CATRTQGYNSPLHF
TGTGCCACCAGAACACAGGGATATAATTCACCCCTCCACTTT
>TRBJ2-5|TRBD2|TRBV6-1|many
CASSELSGRGETQYF
TGTGCCAGCAGTGAACTTAGCGGGAGGGGAGAGACCCAGTACTTC
>TRBJ2-7|-|TRBV9|-
CASSVEGFPFSEQYF
TGTGCCAGCAGCGTAGAGGGGTTCCCGTTCTCCGAGCAGTACTTC
>TRBJ2-5|-|TRBV7-9|few
CASSGDSSQETQYF
TGTGCCAGCAGCGGCGACAGTTCACAAGAGACCCAGTACTTC
>TRBJ2-5|-|TRBV7-9|many
CASSLATGTQYF
TGTGCCAGCAGCTTAGCAACCGGGACCCAGTACTTC
>TRBJ2-7|-|TRBV19|many
CASRGRDTAYEQYF
TGTGCAAGTCGGGGCAGGGACACAGCCTACGAGCAGTACTTC
>TRBJ1-5|-|TRBV15|-
CATSGPGSVGQPQHF
TGTGCCACCAGCGGACCAGGGAGTGTAGGACAGCCCCAGCATTTT
>TRBJ1-5|-|TRBV20-1|many
CSARAGVIIGQPQHF
TGCAGTGCTAGGGCAGGGGTGATAATTGGCCAGCCCCAGCATTTT
>TRBJ2-3|-|TRBV7-2|-
CASSLAGAGHISTDTQYF
TGTGCCAGCAGCTTAGCCGGTGCAGGGCACATCAGCACAGATACGCAGTATTTT
>TRBJ2-7|-|TRBV30|many
CAWTKGVAYEQYF
TGTGCCTGGACTAAGGGGGTGGCCTACGAGCAGTACTTC
>TRBJ2-7|TRBD2|TRBV5-1|few
CASKRLAGYSYEQYF
TGCGCCAGCAAAAGACTAGCGGGATACTCCTACGAGCAGTACTTC
>TRBJ2-7|-|TRBV24-1|few
CATSDPPLGTYEQYF
TGTGCCACCAGTGACCCCCCTCTAGGCACCTACGAGCAGTACTTC
>TRBJ2-7|TRBD2|TRBV7-2|many
CASSLRAGGRLSEQYF
TGTGCCAGCAGCTTAAGAGCGGGCGGGAGGCTGAGTGAGCAGTACTTC
>TRBJ2-7|-|TRBV6-2/TRBV6-3|many
CASSRGEGFYEQYF
TGTGCCAGCAGTCGAGGCGAGGGGTTCTACGAGCAGTACTTC
>TRBJ2-7|TRBD1|TRBV6-1|many
CASSLPGGEQYF
TGTGCCAGCAGTCTCCCAGGGGGCGAGCAGTACTTC
>TRBJ2-3|-|TRBV4-1|-
CASSQPLGSSDADTQYF
TGCGCCAGCAGCCAGCCTTTGGGGTCCTCAGATGCAGATACGCAGTATTTT
>TRBJ1-1|-|TRBV28|many
CASSRVTDTEAFF
TGTGCCAGCAGCCGAGTTACAGACACTGAAGCTTTCTTT
>TRBJ2-2|-|TRBV9|few
CASSVGVQAPGELFF
TGTGCCAGCAGCGTAGGGGTCCAGGCCCCCGGGGAGCTGTTTTTT
>TRBJ2-2|-|TRBV7-7|few
CASSYGENTGELFF
TGTGCTAGCAGCTATGGCGAGAACACCGGGGAGCTGTTTTTT
>TRBJ2-4|TRBD2|TRBV5-5|-
CASSWRLAGEGGDIQYF
TGTGCCAGCAGCTGGAGACTAGCGGGAGAAGGGGGAGACATTCAGTACTTC
>TRBJ1-2|-|TRBV3-1|many
CASSWDVSYGYTF
TGTGCCAGCAGCTGGGACGTCAGCTATGGCTACACCTTC
>TRBJ1-4|-|TRBV12-3/TRBV12-4|many
CASSRAGTNEKLFF
TGTGCCAGCAGTCGCGCAGGGACAAATGAAAAACTGTTTTTT
>TRBJ2-2|-|TRBV11-3|few
CASSPGLASQTGELFF
TGTGCCAGCAGCCCCGGCTTGGCAAGCCAAACCGGGGAGCTGTTTTTT
>TRBJ1-4|-|TRBV6-5|many
CASSYSNGGEKLFF
TGTGCCAGCAGTTACTCCAATGGTGGAGAAAAACTGTTTTTT
>TRBJ2-7|-|TRBV20-1|-
CSAPSNWAGNEQYF
TGCAGTGCTCCCTCCAATTGGGCGGGGAACGAGCAGTACTTC
>TRBJ2-5|-|TRBV7-6|few
CASSALGPSETQYF
TGTGCCAGCAGCGCCCTTGGACCGTCGGAGACCCAGTACTTC
>TRBJ1-1|-|TRBV11-2|many
CASSPEDKVVNTEAFF
TGTGCCAGCAGCCCCGAGGACAAAGTGGTGAACACTGAAGCTTTCTTT
>TRBJ2-2|TRBD1|TRBV4-2|-
CASSQESTPTGGRGSTGELFF
TGTGCCAGCAGCCAAGAGAGTACCCCAACAGGGGGAAGAGGGTCCACCGGGGAGCTGTTTTTT
>TRBJ2-1|TRBD1|TRBV15|few
CATSRQGANEQFF
TGTGCCACCAGCAGACAGGGGGCGAATGAGCAGTTCTTC
>TRBJ1-1|-|TRBV13|many
CASSLLAKDLRANTEAFF
TGTGCCAGCAGCTTATTAGCGAAAGATCTTAGGGCGAACACTGAAGCTTTCTTT
>TRBJ1-2|-|TRBV28|many
CASSLLVSGYGYTF
TGTGCCAGCAGTTTATTGGTGTCGGGGTATGGCTACACCTTC